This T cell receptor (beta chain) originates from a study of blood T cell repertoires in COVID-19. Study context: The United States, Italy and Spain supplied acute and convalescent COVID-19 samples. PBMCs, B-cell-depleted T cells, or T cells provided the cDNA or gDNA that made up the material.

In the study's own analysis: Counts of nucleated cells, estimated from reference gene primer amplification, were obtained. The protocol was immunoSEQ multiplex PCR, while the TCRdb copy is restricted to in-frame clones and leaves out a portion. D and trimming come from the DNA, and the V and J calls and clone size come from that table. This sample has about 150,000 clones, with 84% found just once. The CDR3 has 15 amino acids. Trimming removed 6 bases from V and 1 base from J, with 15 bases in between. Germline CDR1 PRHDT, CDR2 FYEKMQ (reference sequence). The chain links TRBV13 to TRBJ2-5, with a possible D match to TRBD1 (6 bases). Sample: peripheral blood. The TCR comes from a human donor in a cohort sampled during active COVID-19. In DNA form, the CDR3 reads TGTGCCAGCAGTTTAACAGGGTTTCCCCAAGAGACCCAGTACTTC. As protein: CASSLTGFPQETQYF.